This T cell receptor beta chain was sequenced during a study of blood T cell repertoires in COVID-19 (TCRdb year 2020). Looking at the study overall: Collaborator samples came from the United States, Italy and Spain and covered acute and convalescent phases of COVID-19. Samples were obtained from the ongoing ImmuneRACE study (first 160 participants) and from 1,000 to 1,500 subjects provided by 6 global collaborators. HLA class I and class II types, where available, came from metadata supplied by the sample provider rather than from assay-based typing. The dataset comprised deeply sampled blood TCRbeta repertoires from subjects exposed to, actively infected with, or recovered from COVID-19. The material from the prospective study consisted of cDNA or gDNA derived from T cells, B-cell-depleted T cells, or PBMCs. The sample metadata nearly always contained a de-identified subject ID, COVID-19 status, age in years and sex. The repertoires were released in a freely available public database meant as a resource for research on the immune response to SARS-CoV-2.

The immunoSEQ Assay, a bias-controlled multiplex PCR, was used to amplify TCRbeta CDR3 regions from genomic DNA. In the source study's methods: The number of nucleated cells in each sample was estimated by amplification of reference gene primers within the assay. To quantify the absolute abundance of each unique TCRbeta CDR3 rearrangement, sequence reads were collapsed and filtered. For each sample, productive Simpson clonality was calculated by taking the square root of Simpson's diversity index across productive rearrangements. TCRdb carries this immuneACCESS record with in-frame sequences only. Its versions omit some clonotypes, under half of them owing to an unresolved V gene in the studies checked, with the rest unexplained. The V and J calls and clone size were taken over from that table, and D and trimming were inferred from the DNA. This sample holds 150,000 to 200,000 clones; approximately 90% were observed only once. About a fifth of the sample belongs to the ten largest clones.

Paper-wide results and their limitations: The amount of clinical and demographic metadata varied by source and participant and was provided uncurated.

Collaborating institutions collected whole blood in K2EDTA tubes following their own protocols. For TCRbeta analysis, collaborator samples were shipped as frozen whole blood, as isolated PBMCs, or as DNA extracted from either sample type. The germline V gene specifies SGHRS as CDR1 and YFSETQ as CDR2. The V end loses 1 base and the J end loses 2 bases, and a stretch of 21 bases separates them. The CDR3, cysteine through phenylalanine, is 19 amino acids long. Here the CDR3 DNA is all that survives: 57 bases in frame from base 1. On this clone: Its antigen specificity is not known. Base qualities are not recorded, but no much larger clone differs from it by a single base.

Sequencing input: peripheral blood. The rearrangement combines TRBV5-1 with TRBJ1-4; the D gene is perhaps TRBD1, on 6 matching bases. The origin of this receptor is a man aged 55 to 70 with active or convalescent COVID-19. The DNA is as follows: TGCGCCAGCAGCTTGAGGGACCTGAGGGGGGGCCCGACTAATGAAAAACTGTTTTTT. This translates into CASSLRDLRGGPTNEKLFF.